The rows below give T cell receptor beta chains drawn from one sample of a study of cytomegalovirus exposure and HLA in healthy donors. The protocol was immunoSEQ multiplex PCR, while the TCRdb copy is restricted to in-frame clones and leaves out a portion. Of fewer than 200,000 clones in the sample, about 85% were seen once. The sequencing sample was made of PBMCs. The receptors originated from a man between 18 and 29 years old in good health and CMV-seropositive. CDR3s include the opening cysteine and the closing phenylalanine or tryptophan. D genes are given only for firm matches. Only some rows state a clone size, as once, few, many or a class for expanded clones.

length,size,D,J,V,CDR3,DNA
17,NA,TRBD2,TRBJ2-7,TRBV2,CASSGVIAGGPLAEQYF,TGTGCCAGCAGTGGGGTAATAGCGGGAGGCCCTCTGGCCGAGCAGTACTTC
13,NA,NA,TRBJ1-2,TRBV19,CASSISELYGYTF,TGTGCCAGTAGTATTTCGGAGCTCTATGGCTACACCTTC
15,NA,TRBD1,TRBJ1-1,TRBV5-1,CASSPEAGGFGEAFF,TGCGCCAGCAGCCCCGAGGCAGGGGGGTTCGGTGAAGCTTTCTTT
15,few,NA,TRBJ2-2,TRBV18,CASSPNGGFTGELFF,TGTGCCAGCTCACCTAACGGGGGTTTCACCGGGGAGCTGTTTTTT
15,once,NA,TRBJ1-4,TRBV11-2,CASSAYHRANEKLFF,TGTGCCAGCAGCGCATACCACCGAGCTAATGAAAAACTGTTTTTT
15,NA,TRBD2,TRBJ2-5,TRBV29-1,CSVEGIGGAVETQYF,TGCAGCGTTGAAGGGATCGGGGGGGCAGTTGAGACCCAGTACTTC
16,NA,NA,TRBJ2-2,TRBV11-3,CASSLGGLDAGGELFF,TGTGCCAGCAGCTTAGGAGGCCTTGATGCTGGCGGGGAGCTGTTTTTT
11,NA,NA,TRBJ2-7,TRBV30,CAFGQGYEQYF,TGTGCCTTCGGGCAGGGCTACGAGCAGTACTTC
15,NA,TRBD2,TRBJ2-1,TRBV19,CASSRGLAVYNEQFF,TGTGCCAGTAGTAGGGGACTAGCGGTGTACAATGAGCAGTTCTTC
14,NA,TRBD1,TRBJ1-2,TRBV19,CASSARQGTYGYTF,TGTGCCAGTAGTGCCCGACAGGGAACCTATGGCTACACCTTC
14,many,TRBD1,TRBJ1-5,TRBV6-5,CASRTGTGGVPQHF,TGTGCCAGCAGAACCGGGACAGGGGGTGTGCCCCAGCATTTT
15,NA,TRBD1,TRBJ2-5,TRBV15,CATSSRTGTGETQYF,TGTGCCACCAGCTCCCGGACAGGGACAGGAGAGACCCAGTACTTC
11,NA,NA,TRBJ2-2,TRBV25-1,CASSVIGELFF,TGTGCCAGCAGTGTAATCGGGGAGCTGTTTTTT
14,NA,NA,TRBJ2-1,TRBV7-9,CASSLRDSPNEQFF,TGTGCCAGCAGCCTGAGGGACTCGCCCAATGAGCAGTTCTTC
15,few,NA,TRBJ1-6,TRBV11-3,CASSFRHGSGSPLHF,TGTGCCAGCAGCTTTCGGCATGGGAGTGGGTCACCCCTCCACTTT
14,NA,NA,TRBJ2-7,TRBV5-1,CASSLEGVPYEQYF,TGCGCCAGCAGCTTGGAAGGGGTCCCCTACGAGCAGTACTTC
16,NA,TRBD2,TRBJ2-7,TRBV7-2,CASSSMTSGSFYEQYF,TGTGCCAGCAGCTCGATGACTAGCGGGAGTTTTTACGAGCAGTACTTC
13,few,TRBD1,TRBJ1-2,TRBV28,CASMAGTAYGYTF,TGTGCCAGCATGGCTGGGACAGCCTATGGCTACACCTTC
18,NA,TRBD2,TRBJ2-3,TRBV11-2,CASSLLLTSGSSTDTQYF,TGTGCCAGCAGCTTACTCCTCACTAGCGGGTCTAGCACAGATACGCAGTATTTT
15,NA,TRBD2,TRBJ2-1,TRBV5-1,CASAWGLAGGNEQFF,TGCGCCAGCGCCTGGGGACTAGCGGGAGGCAATGAGCAGTTCTTC
16,NA,NA,TRBJ2-7,TRBV7-9,CASSPRPSDLPYEQYF,TGTGCCAGCAGCCCCCGACCCAGCGACCTCCCCTACGAGCAGTACTTC
14,NA,NA,TRBJ2-3,TRBV7-2,CASSPGQSTDTQYF,TGTGCCAGCAGCCCCGGACAGAGCACAGATACGCAGTATTTT
13,NA,NA,TRBJ1-5,TRBV19,CASSPGWNQPQHF,TGTGCCAGTAGCCCCGGGTGGAATCAGCCCCAGCATTTT
13,once,NA,TRBJ1-1,TRBV27,CASSLSVFAEAFF,TGTGCCAGCAGTTTGTCAGTTTTCGCTGAAGCTTTCTTT
17,NA,TRBD2,TRBJ2-7,TRBV7-9,CASAPPGTSGATYEQYF,TGTGCCAGCGCCCCTCCCGGGACTAGCGGGGCCACCTACGAGCAGTACTTC
13,NA,NA,TRBJ2-2,TRBV27,CASSPRDTGELFF,TGTGCCAGCAGTCCCCGGGATACCGGGGAGCTGTTTTTT
15,NA,NA,TRBJ2-3,TRBV7-8,CASRVGVAATDTQYF,TGTGCCAGCAGGGTGGGAGTAGCGGCTACAGATACGCAGTATTTT
17,NA,TRBD2,TRBJ2-3,TRBV25-1,CASSVRLAGVVTDTQYF,TGTGCCAGCAGCGTTCGACTAGCGGGAGTGGTAACAGATACGCAGTATTTT
15,NA,TRBD1,TRBJ2-7,TRBV27,CASSSWTGKGYEQYF,TGTGCCAGCAGTTCTTGGACAGGGAAGGGGTACGAGCAGTACTTC
14,few,NA,TRBJ2-3,TRBV29-1,CSVERGSGTDTQYF,TGCAGCGTCGAGAGGGGGAGTGGAACAGATACGCAGTATTTT
14,NA,TRBD1,TRBJ1-2,TRBV7-2,CASSLEGQGWGYTF,TGTGCCAGCAGCTTAGAGGGACAGGGCTGGGGCTACACCTTC